This entry is about one T cell receptor (beta chain). Its specificity is unknown. V shed 2 bases, J shed 2 bases, and the junction held 4 bases outside the gene matches. CDR1 and CDR2 (germline): LGHNA, YSLEER. This CDR3 contains 15 residues. The PCR was carried out with 60 Vbeta primers and 13 Jbeta primers. The repertoire was sequenced with immunoSEQ multiplex PCR; TCRdb's copy has only in-frame clones and lacks some. The table shows under 200,000 clones, with about 63% occurring only once. This sample is drawn from a study of cytomegalovirus exposure and HLA in healthy donors. Study findings and constraints: Another analysis was done later, and it associated around 16,000 TCR beta sequences with HLA alleles at 0.05 false discovery rate. A later analysis reported that several of the most significant clusters appeared to be linked to common viral pathogens, among them Epstein-Barr virus. TCR beta V- and J-gene trimming was later associated with a missense DCLRE1C variant.

V and J are TRBV4-3 and TRBJ2-3; 7 bases match TRBD2. The TCR comes from a middle-aged woman in good health and CMV-seropositive. The sequenced material came from PBMCs. The CDR3, as DNA: TGCGCCAGCAGCCAACTAGCGGAGAACACAGATACGCAGTATTTT. It specifies CASSQLAENTDTQYF.